This section outlines one TCR beta chain sequence together with its context. Its matching antigen is unknown. The assay was immunoSEQ multiplex PCR, and TCRdb's table has in-frame clones only and misses some. Here the sample spans 25,000 to 35,000 clones, just under 90% being singletons. These data are taken from a study of lymphopenia after photon versus proton radiotherapy. Germline V gives CDR1 MNHEY, CDR2 SVGAGI. The CDR3 runs 13 residues. The ends lost 8 bases at V and 5 bases at J; junction bases unmatched: 7. Whole-study results and caveats: Larger post-nadir TCR diversity loss correlated inversely with survival in deceased patients. After the lymphocyte nadir, photon-treated repertoires showed oligoclonal expansion, especially of CD8+ Temra cells. Relative stability marked proton patients; photon patients lost diversity and naive cells.

V gene TRBV6-5 combines with J gene TRBJ2-5; the match to TRBD2 covers 8 bases. The sample here was peripheral blood, taken from a patient treated with proton-based radiotherapy. The clonotype was recovered from a woman in her sixties with cholangiocarcinoma. Some clones in this sample may be carry-over from other donors' samples. CDR3 sequence: CASSRRGGETQYF. The CDR3 region has the DNA TGTGCCAGCTCAAGACGGGGGGGTGAGACCCAGTACTTC.